This T cell receptor beta chain was sequenced in a study of T cell changes during pregnancy in multiple sclerosis. Measured with immunoSEQ multiplex PCR; TCRdb has only the in-frame clones, and not every one. The sample records under 25,000 clones, about 89% being singletons. V lost 1 base and J 2 bases, leaving 15 bases between the germline ends. This CDR3 comprises 16 residues. CDR1 and CDR2 (germline): MDHEN, SYDVKM. The sample here was CD8+ T cells from peripheral blood mononuclear cells, taken in the first trimester of pregnancy. The chain couples TRBV28 to TRBJ2-7, with D tentatively TRBD1 (6 bases). This clonotype was obtained from a female donor in good health, enrolled as a control in a pregnancy study. This CDR3 reads CASSLLRTALTYEQYF. CDR3 sequence (DNA): TGTGCCAGCAGTTTATTGAGGACAGCCCTAACCTACGAGCAGTACTTC.